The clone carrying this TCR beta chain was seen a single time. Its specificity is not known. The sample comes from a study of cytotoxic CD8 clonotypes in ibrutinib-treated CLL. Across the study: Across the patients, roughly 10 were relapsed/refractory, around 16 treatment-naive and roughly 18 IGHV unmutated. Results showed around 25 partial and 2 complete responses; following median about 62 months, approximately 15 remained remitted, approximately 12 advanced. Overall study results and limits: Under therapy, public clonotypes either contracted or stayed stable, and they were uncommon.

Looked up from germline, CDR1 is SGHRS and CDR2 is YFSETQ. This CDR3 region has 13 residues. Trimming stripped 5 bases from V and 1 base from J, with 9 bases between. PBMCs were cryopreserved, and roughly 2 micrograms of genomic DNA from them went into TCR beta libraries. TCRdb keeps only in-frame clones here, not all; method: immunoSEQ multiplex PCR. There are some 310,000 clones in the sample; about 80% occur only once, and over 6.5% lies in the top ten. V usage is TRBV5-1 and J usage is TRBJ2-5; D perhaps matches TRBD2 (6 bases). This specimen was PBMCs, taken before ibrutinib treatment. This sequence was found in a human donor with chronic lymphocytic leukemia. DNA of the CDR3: TGCGCCAGCAGTCGGGGAGGCCAAGAGACCCAGTACTTC. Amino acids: CASSRGGQETQYF. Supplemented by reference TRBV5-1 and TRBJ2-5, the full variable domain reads KAGVTQTPRYLIKTRGQQVTLSCSPISGHRSVSWYQQTPGQGLQFLFEYFSETQRNKGNFPGRFSGRQFSNSRSEMNVSTLELGDSALYLCASSRGGQETQYFGPGTRLLVL.